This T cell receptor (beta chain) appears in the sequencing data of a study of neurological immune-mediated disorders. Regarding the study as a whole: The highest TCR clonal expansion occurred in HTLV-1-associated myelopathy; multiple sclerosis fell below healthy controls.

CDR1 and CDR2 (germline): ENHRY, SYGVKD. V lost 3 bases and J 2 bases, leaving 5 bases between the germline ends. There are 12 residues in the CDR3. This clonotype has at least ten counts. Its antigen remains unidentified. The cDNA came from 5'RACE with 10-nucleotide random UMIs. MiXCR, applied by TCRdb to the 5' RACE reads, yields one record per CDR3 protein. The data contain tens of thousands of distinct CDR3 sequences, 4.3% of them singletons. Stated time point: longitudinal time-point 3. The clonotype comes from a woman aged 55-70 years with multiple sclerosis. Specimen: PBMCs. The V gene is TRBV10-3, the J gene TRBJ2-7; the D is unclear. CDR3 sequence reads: CAISEQTYEQYF. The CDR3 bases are TGTGCCATCAGTGAACAGACCTACGAGCAGTACTTC.